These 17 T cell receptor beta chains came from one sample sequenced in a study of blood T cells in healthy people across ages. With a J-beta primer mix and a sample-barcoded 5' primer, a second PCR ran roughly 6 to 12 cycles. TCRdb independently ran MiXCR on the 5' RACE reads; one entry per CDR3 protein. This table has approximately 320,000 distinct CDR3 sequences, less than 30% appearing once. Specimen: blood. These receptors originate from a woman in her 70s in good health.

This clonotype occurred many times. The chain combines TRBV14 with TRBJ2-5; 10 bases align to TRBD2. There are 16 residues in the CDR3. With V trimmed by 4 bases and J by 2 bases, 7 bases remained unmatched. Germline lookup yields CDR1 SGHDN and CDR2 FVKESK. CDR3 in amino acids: CASSLLLAGAQETQYF. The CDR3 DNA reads TGTGCCAGCAGCCTGCTGCTAGCGGGAGCTCAAGAGACCCAGTACTTC.

CDR3 sequence reads: CASGSGRLQETQYF. The CDR3 DNA follows: TGTGCCAGCGGTTCAGGCAGGCTACAAGAGACCCAGTACTTC. The rearrangement links TRBV12-3 or TRBV12-4 to TRBJ2-5; no definite D call. There are 14 residues in the CDR3. The V and J ends lost 8 bases and 2 bases respectively, with 15 bases between them.

The CDR3 sequence: CASSRGLSINSYEQYF. In DNA, the CDR3 is TGTGCCAGCAGCCGGGGACTGAGCATCAATTCCTACGAGCAGTACTTC. The chain employs TRBV4-2 and TRBJ2-7, with D maybe TRBD2 (6 bases). The CDR3 has 16 residues. In germline, CDR1 is LGHNA, CDR2 YNFKEQ. The ends were cut back, 4 bases at V and 1 base at J, with 17 bases in the middle.

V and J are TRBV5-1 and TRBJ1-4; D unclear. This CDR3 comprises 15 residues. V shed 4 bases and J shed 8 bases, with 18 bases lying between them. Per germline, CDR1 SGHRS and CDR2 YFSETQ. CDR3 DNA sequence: TGCGCCAGCAGCCCCGGCGGGAGCGGGAGCGAAAAACTGTTTTTT. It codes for CASSPGGSGSEKLFF.

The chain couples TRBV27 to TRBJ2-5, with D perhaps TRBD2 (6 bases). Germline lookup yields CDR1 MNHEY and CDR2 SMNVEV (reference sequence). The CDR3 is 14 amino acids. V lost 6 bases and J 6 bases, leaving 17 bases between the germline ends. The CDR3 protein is CASRSPAGRKTQYF. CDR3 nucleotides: TGTGCCAGCAGGTCCCCGGCTGGGAGGAAGACCCAGTACTTC.

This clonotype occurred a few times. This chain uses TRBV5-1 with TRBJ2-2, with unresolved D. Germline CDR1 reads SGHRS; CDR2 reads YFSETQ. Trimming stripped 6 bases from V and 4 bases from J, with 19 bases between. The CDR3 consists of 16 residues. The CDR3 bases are TGCGCCAGCAACGAAGCACCCGACATCGTCACCGGGGAGCTGTTTTTT. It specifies CASNEAPDIVTGELFF.

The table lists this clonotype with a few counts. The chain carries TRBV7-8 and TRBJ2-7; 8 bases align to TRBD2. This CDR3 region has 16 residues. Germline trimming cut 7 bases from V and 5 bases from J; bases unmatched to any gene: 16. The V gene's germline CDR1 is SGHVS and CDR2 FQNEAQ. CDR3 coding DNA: TGTGCCAGCATCCCGGGAGGGGTATCTCGGAGTAACGAGCAGTACTTC. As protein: CASIPGGVSRSNEQYF.

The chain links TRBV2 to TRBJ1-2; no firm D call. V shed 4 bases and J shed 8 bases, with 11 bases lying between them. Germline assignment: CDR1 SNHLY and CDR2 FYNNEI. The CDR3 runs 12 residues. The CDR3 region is CASSAGFRGYTF. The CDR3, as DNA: TGTGCCAGCAGTGCGGGCTTCCGGGGCTACACCTTC.

As DNA, the CDR3 is TGCAGTGCTAGAGATCGCATTCCGGGGGGCGCTTATAATGGCTACACCTTC. Protein sequence: CSARDRIPGGAYNGYTF. The V and J genes are TRBV20-1 and TRBJ1-2; possible D gene TRBD1, 6 bases. Trimming took off 0 bases at V and 6 bases at J, with 23 bases between the two ends. CDR3 length: 17 residues. Germline CDR1 is DFQATT and CDR2 is SNEGSKA (reference sequence).

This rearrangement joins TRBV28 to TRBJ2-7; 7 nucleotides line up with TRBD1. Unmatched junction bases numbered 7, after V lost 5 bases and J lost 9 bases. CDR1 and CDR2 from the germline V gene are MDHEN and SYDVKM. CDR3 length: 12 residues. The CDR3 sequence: CASSPGQVGQYF. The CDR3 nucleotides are TGTGCCAGCAGTCCCGGACAGGTGGGGCAGTACTTC.

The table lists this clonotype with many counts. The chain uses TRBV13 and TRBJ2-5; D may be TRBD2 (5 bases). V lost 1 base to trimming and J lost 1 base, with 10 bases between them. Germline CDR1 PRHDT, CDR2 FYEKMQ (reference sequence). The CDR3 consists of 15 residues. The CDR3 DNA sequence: TGTGCCAGCAGCTTAGCGGGGAGATCCCAAGAGACCCAGTACTTC. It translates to CASSLAGRSQETQYF.

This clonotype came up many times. CDR3 nucleotides: TGTGCCAGCAGTTCCGGGGGCCAGACAGGGGCCTCAATTAATGGCTACACCTTC. Its translation: CASSSGGQTGASINGYTF. J is TRBJ1-2 and V is TRBV28; 8 bases line up with TRBD1. The CDR3 has 18 amino acids. Trimming at V came to 4 bases and at J to 6 bases, leaving 19 bases not matched to a gene. Germline V gene sequence: CDR1 MDHEN, CDR2 SYDVKM.

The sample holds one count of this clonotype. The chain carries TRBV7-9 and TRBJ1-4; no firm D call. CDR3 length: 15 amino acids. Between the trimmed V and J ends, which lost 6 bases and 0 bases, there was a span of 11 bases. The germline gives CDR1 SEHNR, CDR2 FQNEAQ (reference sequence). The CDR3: CASRARGPTNEKLFF. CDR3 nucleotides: TGTGCCAGCAGGGCCCGGGGTCCAACTAATGAAAAACTGTTTTTT. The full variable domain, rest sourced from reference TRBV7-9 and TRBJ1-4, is DTGVSQNPRHKITKRGQNVTFRCDPISEHNRLYWYRQTLGQGPEFLTYFQNEAQLEKSRLLSDRFSAERPKGSFSTLEIQRTEQGDSAMYLCASRARGPTNEKLFFGSGTQLSVL.

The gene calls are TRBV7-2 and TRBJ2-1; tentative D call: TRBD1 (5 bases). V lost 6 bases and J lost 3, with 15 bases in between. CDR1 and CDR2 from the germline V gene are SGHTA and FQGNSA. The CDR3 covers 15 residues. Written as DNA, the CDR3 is TGTGCCAGCAGACCCAGGGTCCTCCTCTACAATGAGCAGTTCTTC. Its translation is CASRPRVLLYNEQFF.

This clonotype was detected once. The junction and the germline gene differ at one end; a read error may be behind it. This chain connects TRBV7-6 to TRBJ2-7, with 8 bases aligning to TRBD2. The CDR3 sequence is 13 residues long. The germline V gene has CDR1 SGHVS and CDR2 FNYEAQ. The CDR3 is CATSPGGLLEQYF. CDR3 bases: TGTGCCACCAGCCCGGGAGGGTTGCTCGAGCAGTACTTC.

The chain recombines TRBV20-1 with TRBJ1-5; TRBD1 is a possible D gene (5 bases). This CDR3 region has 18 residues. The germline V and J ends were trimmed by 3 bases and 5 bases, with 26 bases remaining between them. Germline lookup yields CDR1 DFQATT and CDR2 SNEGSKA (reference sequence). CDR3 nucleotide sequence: TGCAGTGCTAGTCCACAATACAGAAGATCGGGGCAGGATCAGCCCCAGCATTTT. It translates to CSASPQYRRSGQDQPQHF.

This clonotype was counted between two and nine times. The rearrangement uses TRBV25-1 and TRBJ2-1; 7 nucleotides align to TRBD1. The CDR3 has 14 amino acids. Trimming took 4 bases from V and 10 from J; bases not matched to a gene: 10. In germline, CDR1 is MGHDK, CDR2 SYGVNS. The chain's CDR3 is CASSARQGMGEQFF. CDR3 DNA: TGTGCCAGCAGTGCCCGACAGGGAATGGGCGAGCAGTTCTTC.